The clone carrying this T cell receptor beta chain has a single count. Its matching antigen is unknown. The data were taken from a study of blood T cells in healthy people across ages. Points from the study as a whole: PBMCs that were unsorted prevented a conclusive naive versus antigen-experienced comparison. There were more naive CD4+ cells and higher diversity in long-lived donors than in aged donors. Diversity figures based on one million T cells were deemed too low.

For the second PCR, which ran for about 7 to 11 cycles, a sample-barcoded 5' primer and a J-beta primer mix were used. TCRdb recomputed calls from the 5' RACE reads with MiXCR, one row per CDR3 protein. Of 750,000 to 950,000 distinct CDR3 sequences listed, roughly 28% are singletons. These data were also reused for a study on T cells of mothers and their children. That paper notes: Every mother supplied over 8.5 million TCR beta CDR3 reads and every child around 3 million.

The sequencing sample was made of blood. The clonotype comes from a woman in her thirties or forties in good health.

The CDR3 protein is CASSLIAGGSGGELFF. CDR3 nucleotides: TGTGCCAGCAGTTTAATAGCGGGGGGATCGGGCGGGGAGCTGTTTTTT. The gene calls are TRBV27 and TRBJ2-2, with 10 bases identical to TRBD2. The CDR3 spans 16 residues. With V trimmed by 2 bases and J by 7 bases, 7 bases remained unmatched. Germline V CDR1 and CDR2: MNHEY, SMNVEV (reference sequence).